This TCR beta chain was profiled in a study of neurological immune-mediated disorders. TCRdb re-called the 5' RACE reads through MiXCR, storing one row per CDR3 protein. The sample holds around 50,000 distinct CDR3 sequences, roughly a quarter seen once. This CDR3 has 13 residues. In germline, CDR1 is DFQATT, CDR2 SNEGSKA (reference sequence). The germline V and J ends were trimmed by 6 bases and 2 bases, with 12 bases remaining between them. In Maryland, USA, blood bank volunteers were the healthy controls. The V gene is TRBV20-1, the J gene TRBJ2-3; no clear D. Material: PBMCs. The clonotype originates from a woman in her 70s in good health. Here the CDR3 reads CSAGGQVTDTQYF. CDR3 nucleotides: TGCAGTGCGGGTGGGCAGGTCACAGATACGCAGTATTTT.